Below, 10 T cell receptor beta chains from the same sample are listed, as sequenced in a study of lymphopenia after photon versus proton radiotherapy (dated 2019 in TCRdb). Libraries were constructed by the immunoSEQ multiplex PCR assay. Held by TCRdb, this immuneACCESS table contains in-frame sequences only and omits some clones. Under half of the omission traces to an unresolved V gene where checked; the cause of the rest is unknown. The sample table holds roughly 53,000 clones, of which around four fifths were seen once. The ten largest account for less than 35% of the sample. Sequences were derived from peripheral blood, sampled from a patient treated with photon-based radiotherapy. These receptors were taken from a man between 50 and 59 years old with gastric cancer.

This clone has a handful of counts. The chain has TRBV10-3 and TRBJ2-7; 14 positions agree with TRBD2. V shed 10 bases and J 6 bases; nucleotides not matched to a gene: 8. Germline CDR1 and CDR2: ENHRY and SYGVKD. The CDR3 sequence is 14 residues long. The CDR3 loop reads CATGTSGSLSEQYF. In DNA, the CDR3 is TGTGCCACCGGGACTAGCGGGAGTTTAAGCGAGCAGTACTTC.

Notes on this clone: Sequence at one end of the junction differs from germline and may be a read error. This chain joins TRBV11-2 and TRBJ2-7; D call uncertain. The CDR3 runs 15 residues. Germline V gives CDR1 SGHAT, CDR2 FQNNGV. The CDR3, as DNA: TGTGCCAGCAGCCCCCCAGGATCCCTCGGGTACGAGCAGTGCTTC. Translated, it gives CASSPPGSLGYEQCF.

V gene TRBV7-9 combines with J gene TRBJ2-7, with 7 bases lining up with TRBD1. This CDR3 has 14 residues. V lost 3 bases to trimming and J lost 1 base; unmatched junction nucleotides: 3. Per germline, CDR1 SEHNR and CDR2 FQNEAQ (reference sequence). The CDR3 bases are TGTGCCAGCAGCTTTGGGGGACAGTCCTACGAGCAGTACTTC. This encodes CASSFGGQSYEQYF.

The V gene is TRBV30, the J gene TRBJ1-2, with TRBD1 matching over 8 bases. The V gene end was trimmed by 2 bases and the J gene end by 2 bases; junction bases not matched to a gene: 4. Germline V gene sequence: CDR1 GTSNPN, CDR2 SVGIG (reference sequence). The CDR3 is made up of 14 amino acids. For the CDR3, the DNA is TGTGCCTGGAGTATTAGACAGGGGAACTATGGCTACACCTTC. Encoded protein: CAWSIRQGNYGYTF.

V usage is TRBV5-1 and J usage is TRBJ1-1; 10 positions match TRBD1. With 0 bases clipped from V and 10 bases from J, the junction kept 0 bases outside the gene matches. The CDR3 consists of 12 residues. Per germline, CDR1 SGHRS and CDR2 YFSETQ. The CDR3 region is CASSLGDRGAFF. The CDR3 DNA is TGCGCCAGCAGCTTGGGGGACAGGGGAGCTTTCTTT.

V is TRBV25-1 and J is TRBJ1-1, with a weak D call TRBD1 (5 bases). This CDR3 has 15 amino acids. The ends were cut back, 3 bases at V and 1 base at J, with 12 bases in the middle. Germline V gives CDR1 MGHDK, CDR2 SYGVNS. The CDR3: CASSDPGGANTEAFF. CDR3 in DNA: TGTGCCAGCAGTGACCCCGGGGGAGCGAACACTGAAGCTTTCTTT.

This chain uses TRBV2 with TRBJ2-3, with TRBD2 identical over 10 bases. CDR3 length: 14 residues. The germline V gene has CDR1 SNHLY and CDR2 FYNNEI. V shed 5 bases and J 2 bases; nucleotides not matched to a gene: 1. The CDR3 sequence: CASSLAGVTDTQYF. The CDR3 DNA is TGTGCCAGCAGTCTAGCGGGAGTCACAGATACGCAGTATTTT.

J is TRBJ2-1 and V is TRBV18; 8 nucleotides agree with TRBD2. V lost 4 bases and J lost 5; bases outside the gene matches: 7. CDR1 is KGHSH, CDR2 LQKENI, per germline. This CDR3 has 15 residues. CDR3 protein: CASSQRQREHNEQFF. CDR3 nucleotides: TGTGCCAGCTCACAACGGCAGCGGGAGCACAATGAGCAGTTCTTC. The variable domain in full, completed from reference TRBV18 and TRBJ2-1, reads NAGVMQNPRHLVRRRGQEARLRCSPMKGHSHVYWYRQLPEEGLKFMVYLQKENIIDESGMPKERFSAEFPKEGPSILRIQQVVRGDSAAYFCASSQRQREHNEQFFGPGTRLTVL.

The V gene is TRBV2, the J gene TRBJ1-5; possible D gene TRBD1, 5 bases. CDR1 is SNHLY, CDR2 FYNNEI, per germline. Trimming pared 7 bases from V and 0 bases from J, leaving 16 bases between. The CDR3 covers 16 residues. In nucleotides, the CDR3 is TGTGCCAGCACCCAGCAGGGTCTTCCTAGCAATCAGCCCCAGCATTTT. Its protein is CASTQQGLPSNQPQHF.

The rearrangement joins TRBV11-2 to TRBJ2-5; unclear D gene. Germline loops: CDR1 SGHAT, CDR2 FQNNGV. The length of the CDR3 is 13 residues. V lost 5 bases to trimming and J lost 4 bases, with 11 bases between them. The CDR3 loop reads CASSPTRVETQYF. CDR3 nucleotides: TGTGCCAGCAGCCCTACACGGGTAGAGACCCAGTACTTC.